This T cell receptor (beta chain) comes out of a study of cytomegalovirus exposure and HLA in healthy donors. Study-level points and caveats: A missense DCLRE1C variant was associated with V- and J-gene trimming of TCR beta chains in a later analysis, and an independent cohort replicated the association.

V lost 0 bases to trimming and J lost 2 bases, with 8 bases between them. Per the germline V gene, CDR1 is MNHNY and CDR2 is SVGAGI (reference sequence). The CDR3 covers 15 residues. PCR employed 60 Vbeta and 13 Jbeta primers. The protocol was immunoSEQ multiplex PCR, while the TCRdb copy is restricted to in-frame clones and leaves out a portion. The table lists roughly 97,000 clones, roughly 78% of them singletons. As concerns this clone: Its antigen is unidentified.

This TCR came from a woman aged 40 to 50 in good health and CMV-seronegative. The gene calls are TRBV6-6 and TRBJ1-5; no clear D gene. Input material: PBMCs. The CDR3 coding sequence is TGTGCCAGCAGTTACTCGAGTCAGGGCAATCAGCCCCAGCATTTT. Its protein product is CASSYSSQGNQPQHF.